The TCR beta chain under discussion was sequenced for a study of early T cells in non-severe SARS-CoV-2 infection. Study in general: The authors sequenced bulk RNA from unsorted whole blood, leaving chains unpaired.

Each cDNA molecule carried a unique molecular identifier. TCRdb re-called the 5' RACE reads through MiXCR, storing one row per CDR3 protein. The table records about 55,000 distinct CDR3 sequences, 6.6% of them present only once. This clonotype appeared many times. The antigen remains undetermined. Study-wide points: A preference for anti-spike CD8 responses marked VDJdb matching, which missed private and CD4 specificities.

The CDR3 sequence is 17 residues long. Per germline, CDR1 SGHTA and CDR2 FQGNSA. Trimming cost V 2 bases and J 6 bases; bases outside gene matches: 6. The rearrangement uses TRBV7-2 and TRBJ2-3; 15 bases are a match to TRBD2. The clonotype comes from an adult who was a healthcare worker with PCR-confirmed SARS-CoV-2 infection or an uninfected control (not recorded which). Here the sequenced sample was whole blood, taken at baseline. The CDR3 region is CASSLRGLAGGRDTQYF. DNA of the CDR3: TGTGCCAGCAGCTTAAGGGGACTAGCGGGGGGCCGGGATACGCAGTATTTT.